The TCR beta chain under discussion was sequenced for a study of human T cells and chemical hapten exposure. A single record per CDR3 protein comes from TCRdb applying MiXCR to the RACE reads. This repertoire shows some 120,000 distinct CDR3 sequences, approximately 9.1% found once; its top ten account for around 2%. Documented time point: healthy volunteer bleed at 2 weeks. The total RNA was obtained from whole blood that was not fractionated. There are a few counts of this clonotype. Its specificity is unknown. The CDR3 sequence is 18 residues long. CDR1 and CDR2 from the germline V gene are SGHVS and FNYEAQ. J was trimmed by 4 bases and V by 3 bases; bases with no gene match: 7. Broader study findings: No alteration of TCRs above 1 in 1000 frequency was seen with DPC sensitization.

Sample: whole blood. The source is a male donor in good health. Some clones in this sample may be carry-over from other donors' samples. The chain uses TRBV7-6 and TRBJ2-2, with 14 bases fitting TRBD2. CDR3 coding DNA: TGTGCCAGCAGCTTCGGGGGACTAGCGGGAGACCTCACCGGGGAGCTGTTTTTT. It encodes CASSFGGLAGDLTGELFF.